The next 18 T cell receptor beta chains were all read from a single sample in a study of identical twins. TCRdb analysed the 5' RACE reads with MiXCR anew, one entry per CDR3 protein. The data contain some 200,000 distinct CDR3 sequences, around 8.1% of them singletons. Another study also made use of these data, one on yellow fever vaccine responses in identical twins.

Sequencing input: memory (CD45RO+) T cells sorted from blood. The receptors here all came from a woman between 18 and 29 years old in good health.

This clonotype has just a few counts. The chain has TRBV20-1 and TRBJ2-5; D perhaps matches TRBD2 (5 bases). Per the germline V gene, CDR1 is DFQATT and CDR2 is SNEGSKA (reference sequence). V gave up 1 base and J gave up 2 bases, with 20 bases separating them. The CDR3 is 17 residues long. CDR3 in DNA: TGCAGTGCTAGAGGGGAGCGGCAAGACCCTGGGCAAGAGACCCAGTACTTC. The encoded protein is CSARGERQDPGQETQYF.

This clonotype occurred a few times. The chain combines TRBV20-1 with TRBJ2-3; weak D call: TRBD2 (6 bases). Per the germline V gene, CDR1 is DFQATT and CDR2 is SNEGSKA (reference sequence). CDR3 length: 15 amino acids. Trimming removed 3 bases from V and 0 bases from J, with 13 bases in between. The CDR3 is CSASGSGRSTDTQYF. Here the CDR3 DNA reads TGCAGTGCTAGCGGGAGCGGTAGGAGCACAGATACGCAGTATTTT.

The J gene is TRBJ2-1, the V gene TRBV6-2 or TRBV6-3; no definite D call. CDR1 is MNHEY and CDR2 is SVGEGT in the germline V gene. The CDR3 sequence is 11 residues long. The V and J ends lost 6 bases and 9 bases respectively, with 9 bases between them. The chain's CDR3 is CASSRLTEQFF. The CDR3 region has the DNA TGTGCCAGCAGCAGGCTGACTGAGCAGTTCTTC.

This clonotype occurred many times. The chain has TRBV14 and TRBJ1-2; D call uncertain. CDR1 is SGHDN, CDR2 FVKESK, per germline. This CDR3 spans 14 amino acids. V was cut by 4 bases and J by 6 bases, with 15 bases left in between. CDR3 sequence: CASSREHQVDGYTF. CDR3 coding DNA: TGTGCCAGCAGCCGGGAGCACCAGGTGGATGGCTACACCTTC.

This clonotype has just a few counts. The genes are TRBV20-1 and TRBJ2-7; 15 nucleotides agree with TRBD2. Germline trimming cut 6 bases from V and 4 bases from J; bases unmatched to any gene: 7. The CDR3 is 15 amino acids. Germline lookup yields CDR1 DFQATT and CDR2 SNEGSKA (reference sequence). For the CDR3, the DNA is TGCAGTGCCCCGGGGACTAGCGGGGGGATATACGAGCAGTACTTC. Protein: CSAPGTSGGIYEQYF.

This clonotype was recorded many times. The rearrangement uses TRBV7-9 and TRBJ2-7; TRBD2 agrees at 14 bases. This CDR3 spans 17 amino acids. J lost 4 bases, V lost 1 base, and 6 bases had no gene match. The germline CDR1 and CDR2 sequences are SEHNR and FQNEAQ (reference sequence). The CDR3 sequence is CASSLGGLAGVIYEQYF. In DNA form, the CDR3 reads TGTGCCAGCAGCTTAGGGGGACTAGCGGGAGTAATTTACGAGCAGTACTTC.

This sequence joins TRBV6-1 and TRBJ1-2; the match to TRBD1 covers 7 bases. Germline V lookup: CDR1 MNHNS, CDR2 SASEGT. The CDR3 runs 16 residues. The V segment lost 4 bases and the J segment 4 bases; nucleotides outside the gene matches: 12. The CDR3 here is CASSGQGGGILYGYTF. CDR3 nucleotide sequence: TGTGCCAGCAGTGGCCAGGGGGGAGGGATCCTCTATGGCTACACCTTC.

The CDR3 DNA follows: TGTGCCAGCAGTGAAGGTCGGACGGCGACCTACGAGCAGTACTTC. Amino acids: CASSEGRTATYEQYF. The chain carries TRBV2 and TRBJ2-7; D unclear. V dropped 1 base and J dropped 2 bases, with 12 bases sitting between them. The CDR3 has 15 amino acids. CDR1 is SNHLY, CDR2 FYNNEI, per germline.

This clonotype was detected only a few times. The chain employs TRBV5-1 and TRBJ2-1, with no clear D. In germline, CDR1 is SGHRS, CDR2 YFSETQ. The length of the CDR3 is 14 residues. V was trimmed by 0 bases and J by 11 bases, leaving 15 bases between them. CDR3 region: CASSLADSAGQQFF. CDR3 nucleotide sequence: TGCGCCAGCAGCTTGGCCGACTCAGCCGGGCAGCAGTTCTTC.

This CDR3 reads CAISERESSTGELFF. The CDR3 nucleotides read TGTGCCATCAGTGAGAGGGAATCGAGCACCGGGGAGCTGTTTTTT. The rearrangement links TRBV10-3 to TRBJ2-2, with no clear D. V lost 2 bases and J lost 4, with 11 bases in between. CDR1 is ENHRY, CDR2 SYGVKD, per germline. This CDR3 is 15 amino acids long.

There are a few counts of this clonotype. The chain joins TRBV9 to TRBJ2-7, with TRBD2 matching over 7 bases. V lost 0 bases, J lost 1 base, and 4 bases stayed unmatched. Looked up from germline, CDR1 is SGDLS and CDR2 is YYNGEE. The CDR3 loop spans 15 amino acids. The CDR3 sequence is CASSVAWGGSYEQYF. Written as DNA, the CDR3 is TGTGCCAGCAGCGTAGCTTGGGGGGGATCCTACGAGCAGTACTTC. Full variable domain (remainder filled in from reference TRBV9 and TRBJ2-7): DSGVTQTPKHLITATGQRVTLRCSPRSGDLSVYWYQQSLDQGLQFLIQYYNGEERAKGNILERFSAQQFPDLHSELNLSSLELGDSALYFCASSVAWGGSYEQYFGPGTRLTVT.

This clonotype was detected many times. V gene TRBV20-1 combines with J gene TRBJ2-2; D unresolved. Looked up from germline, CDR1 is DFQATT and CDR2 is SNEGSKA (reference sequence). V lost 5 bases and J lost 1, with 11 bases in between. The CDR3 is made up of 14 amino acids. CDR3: CSAERSVNTGELFF. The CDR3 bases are TGCAGTGCTGAACGGTCAGTGAACACCGGGGAGCTGTTTTTT.

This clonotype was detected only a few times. The CDR3 region is CASRSGNPTDTQYF. The DNA of the CDR3 is TGCGCCAGCAGGTCAGGGAATCCCACAGATACGCAGTATTTT. The gene calls are TRBV4-1 and TRBJ2-3, with D possibly being TRBD1 (5 bases). The germline V gene encodes CDR1 MGHRA and CDR2 YSYEKL. The ends were cut back, 6 bases at V and 2 bases at J, with 12 bases in the middle. The CDR3 is 14 residues long.

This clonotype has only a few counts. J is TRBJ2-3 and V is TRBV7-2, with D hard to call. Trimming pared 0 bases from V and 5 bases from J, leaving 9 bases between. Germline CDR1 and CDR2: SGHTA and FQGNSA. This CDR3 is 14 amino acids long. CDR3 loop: CASSLAQRQDTQYF. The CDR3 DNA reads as TGTGCCAGCAGCTTAGCGCAGAGACAAGATACGCAGTATTTT.

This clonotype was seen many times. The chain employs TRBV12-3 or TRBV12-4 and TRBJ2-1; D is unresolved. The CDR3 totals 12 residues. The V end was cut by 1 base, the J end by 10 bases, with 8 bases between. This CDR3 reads CASSLVGREQFF. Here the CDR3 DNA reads TGTGCCAGCAGTTTAGTAGGGCGAGAGCAGTTCTTC.

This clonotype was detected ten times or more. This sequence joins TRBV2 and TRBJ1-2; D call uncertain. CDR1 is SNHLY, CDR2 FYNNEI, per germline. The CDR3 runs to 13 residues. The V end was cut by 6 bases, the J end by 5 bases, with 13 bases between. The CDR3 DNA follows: TGTGCCAGCAGAGAGGACGGAACTTATGGCTACACCTTC. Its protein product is CASREDGTYGYTF.

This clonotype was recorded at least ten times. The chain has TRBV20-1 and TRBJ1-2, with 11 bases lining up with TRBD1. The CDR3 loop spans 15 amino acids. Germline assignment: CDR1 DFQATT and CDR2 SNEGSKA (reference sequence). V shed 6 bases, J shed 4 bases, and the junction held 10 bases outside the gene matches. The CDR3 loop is CSANPGQGVSYGYTF. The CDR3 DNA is TGCAGTGCAAACCCGGGACAGGGGGTCTCCTATGGCTACACCTTC.

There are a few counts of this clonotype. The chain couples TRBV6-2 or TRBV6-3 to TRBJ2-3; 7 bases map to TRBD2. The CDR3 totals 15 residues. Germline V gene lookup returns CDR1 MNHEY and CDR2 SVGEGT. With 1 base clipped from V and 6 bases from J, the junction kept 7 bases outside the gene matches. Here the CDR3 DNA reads TGTGCCAGCAGTTACTGGGGGGGAGTATCGGATACGCAGTATTTT. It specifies CASSYWGGVSDTQYF.